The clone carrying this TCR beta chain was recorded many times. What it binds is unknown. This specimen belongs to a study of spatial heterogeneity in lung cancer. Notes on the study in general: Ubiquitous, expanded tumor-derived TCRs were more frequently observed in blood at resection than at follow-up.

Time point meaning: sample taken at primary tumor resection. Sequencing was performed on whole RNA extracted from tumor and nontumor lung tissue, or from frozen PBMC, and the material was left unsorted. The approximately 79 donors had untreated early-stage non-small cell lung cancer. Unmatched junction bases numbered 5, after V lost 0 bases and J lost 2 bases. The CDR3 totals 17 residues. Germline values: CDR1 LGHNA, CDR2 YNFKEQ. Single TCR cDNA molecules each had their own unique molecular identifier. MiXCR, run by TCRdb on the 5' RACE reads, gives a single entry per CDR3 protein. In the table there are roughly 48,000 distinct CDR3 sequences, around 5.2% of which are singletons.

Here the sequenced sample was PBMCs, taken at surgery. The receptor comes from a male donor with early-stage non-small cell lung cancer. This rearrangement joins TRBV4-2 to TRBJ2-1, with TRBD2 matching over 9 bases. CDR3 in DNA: TGTGCCAGCAGCCAAGATCTAGCGGGAAATACCTACAATGAGCAGTTCTTC. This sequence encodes CASSQDLAGNTYNEQFF.